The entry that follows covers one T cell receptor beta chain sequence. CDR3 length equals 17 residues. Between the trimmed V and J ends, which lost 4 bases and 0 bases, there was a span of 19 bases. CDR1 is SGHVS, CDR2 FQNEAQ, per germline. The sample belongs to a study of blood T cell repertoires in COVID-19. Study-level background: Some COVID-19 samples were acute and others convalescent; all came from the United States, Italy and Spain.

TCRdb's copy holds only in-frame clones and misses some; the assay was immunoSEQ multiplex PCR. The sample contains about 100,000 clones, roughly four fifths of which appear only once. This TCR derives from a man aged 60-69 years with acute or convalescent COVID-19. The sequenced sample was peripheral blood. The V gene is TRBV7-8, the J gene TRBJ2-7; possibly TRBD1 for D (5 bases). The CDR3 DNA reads TGTGCCAGCAGCTGGGGCTCAAGGACGACTCGCTCCTACGAGCAGTACTTC. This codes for CASSWGSRTTRSYEQYF.